This is a list of T cell receptor beta chains from one sample in a study of blood T cell repertoires in COVID-19. Sequencing used immunoSEQ multiplex PCR; TCRdb keeps in-frame clones, though not all of them. The table includes about 150,000 clones, 80% to 90% detected once. Material for sequencing was peripheral blood. The receptors come from a woman between 65 and 79 years old with acute or convalescent COVID-19. The conserved cysteine and the conserved F or W are not part of the CDR3 here. Size values are once, few and many counts, or a class for expanded clones, and some rows have none.

clone size: -; V gene: TRBV27; J gene: TRBJ2-1; CDR3 length: 13; CDR3 protein: ASSLEVAMRNEQF
clone size: once; V gene: TRBV19; J gene: TRBJ1-1; CDR3 length: 12; CDR3 protein: ASTLGTRRAEAF
clone size: -; V gene: TRBV19; J gene: TRBJ1-5; CDR3 length: 16; CDR3 protein: ASSIGQAGKNSNQPQH
clone size: once; V gene: TRBV13; J gene: TRBJ1-6; CDR3 length: 14; CDR3 protein: ASSTYRDSLNSPLH
clone size: -; V gene: TRBV4-2; J gene: TRBJ2-1; CDR3 length: 15; CDR3 protein: ASSQLLAGGSYNEQF
clone size: -; V gene: TRBV7-9; J gene: TRBJ2-5; CDR3 length: 13; CDR3 protein: ASSRSQGVGETQY
clone size: -; V gene: TRBV9; J gene: TRBJ1-1; CDR3 length: 13; CDR3 protein: ASSVRGQGITEAF
clone size: -; V gene: TRBV7-9; J gene: TRBJ2-1; CDR3 length: 14; CDR3 protein: ASSLRTGSTYNEQF
clone size: -; V gene: TRBV18; J gene: TRBJ2-7; CDR3 length: 12; CDR3 protein: ASSLADSSYEQY
clone size: -; V gene: TRBV6-2/TRBV6-3; J gene: TRBJ2-7; CDR3 length: 14; CDR3 protein: ASSYGTSGSSYEQY
clone size: -; V gene: TRBV6-2/TRBV6-3; J gene: TRBJ1-2; CDR3 length: 13; CDR3 protein: ASSQGAGRNYGYT
clone size: -; V gene: TRBV5-4; J gene: TRBJ2-7; CDR3 length: 11; CDR3 protein: ASSFPQGGEQY
clone size: -; V gene: TRBV7-8; J gene: TRBJ1-1; CDR3 length: 13; CDR3 protein: ASSLGRSMNTEAF
clone size: once; V gene: TRBV7-2; J gene: TRBJ2-1; CDR3 length: 13; CDR3 protein: ASSPTSGGADEQF
clone size: -; V gene: TRBV7-6; J gene: TRBJ2-1; CDR3 length: 13; CDR3 protein: ASSLQTSGGSEQF
clone size: -; V gene: TRBV5-1; J gene: TRBJ1-2; CDR3 length: 13; CDR3 protein: ASSIGTGGFYGYT
clone size: -; V gene: TRBV5-6; J gene: TRBJ1-4; CDR3 length: 14; CDR3 protein: ASSPGGQINNEKLF